The 13 T cell receptor beta chains listed next were all sequenced from one sample in a study of T-cell reconstitution after alpha-beta-depleted transplantation in children. The authors prepared the TCRbeta library with unique molecular identifiers. Each CDR3 protein is one row after TCRdb ran MiXCR on the PCR reads. The table records about 98,000 distinct CDR3 sequences, more than 20% of them present only once. The specimen comprised PBMCs, sampled before TCRalphabeta/CD19-depleted stem cell transplant. Receptor source: a boy aged 2 to 10 with acute lymphoblastic leukemia, due to receive a stem cell transplant.

A few counts support this clonotype. CDR3 sequence (DNA): TGTGCCAGCAGTTTAGTATACGGGACTAGCGGAAAAGAGACCCAGTACTTC. Its translation: CASSLVYGTSGKETQYF. The chain recombines TRBV12-3 or TRBV12-4 with TRBJ2-5, with 11 bases matching TRBD2. Trimming cost V 1 base and J 3 bases; bases outside gene matches: 7. This CDR3 spans 17 amino acids.

This clonotype was picked up a small number of times. The J gene is TRBJ2-1, the V gene TRBV6-2 or TRBV6-3; D is unresolved. Trimming removed 4 bases from V and 2 bases from J, with 6 bases in between. Germline V gene lookup returns CDR1 MNHEY and CDR2 SVGEGT. The CDR3 runs 13 residues. Written as DNA, the CDR3 is TGTGCCAGCAGTTTGTCCCCCTACAATGAGCAGTTCTTC. It translates to CASSLSPYNEQFF.

This clonotype was counted only a few times. J is TRBJ2-7 and V is TRBV10-3; D gene ambiguous. The CDR3 has 14 amino acids. The V gene lost 6 bases and the J gene lost 2 bases, with 14 bases spanning the gap. In germline, CDR1 is ENHRY, CDR2 SYGVKD. The CDR3 here is CAIRNGNKPYEQYF. CDR3 DNA: TGTGCCATCAGGAACGGCAACAAACCCTACGAGCAGTACTTC.

V is TRBV20-1 and J is TRBJ1-5, with a weak D call TRBD1 (5 bases). The CDR3 is 15 amino acids. Deletions cut 6 bases from V and 4 bases from J, with 19 bases between. CDR1 is DFQATT, CDR2 SNEGSKA, per germline (reference sequence). The chain's CDR3 is CSALEFMGGNQPQHF. The CDR3 bases are TGCAGTGCCCTGGAGTTTATGGGGGGGAATCAGCCCCAGCATTTT.

The rearrangement links TRBV20-1 to TRBJ2-3, with D hard to call. The V gene's germline CDR1 is DFQATT and CDR2 SNEGSKA (reference sequence). The CDR3 loop spans 12 amino acids. The V end lost 5 bases, the J end lost 0 bases, and 6 bases lay between the germline ends. The CDR3 sequence: CSAGPSTDTQYF. Written as DNA, the CDR3 is TGCAGTGCTGGGCCCAGCACAGATACGCAGTATTTT.

In DNA, the CDR3 is TGCGCCAGCAGCTTGAACGGAGGGGGGTCAGATACGCAGTATTTT. Translation: CASSLNGGGSDTQYF. The chain has TRBV5-1 and TRBJ2-3, with D tentatively TRBD1 or TRBD2 (6 bases each). Germline V CDR1 and CDR2: SGHRS, YFSETQ. Trimming removed 1 base at V and 4 bases at J, with 13 bases between. The CDR3 runs 15 residues.

This clonotype was detected a few times. The chain joins TRBV5-1 to TRBJ2-1, with 11 bases that match TRBD2. The CDR3 loop spans 15 amino acids. In germline, CDR1 is SGHRS, CDR2 YFSETQ. V trimming: 2 bases; J trimming: 6 bases; junction bases outside the gene matches: 4. CDR3 sequence (DNA): TGCGCCAGCAGCTTCTCCGGGACTAGCGGCAATGAGCAGTTCTTC. Translation: CASSFSGTSGNEQFF.

The chain has TRBV4-1 and TRBJ1-1; D uncertain. Germline-derived CDR1 and CDR2 are MGHRA and YSYEKL. V dropped 0 bases and J dropped 6 bases, with 11 bases sitting between them. CDR3 length: 14 residues. CDR3 DNA: TGCGCCAGCAGCCAAGACATCGGAAGGGCTGAAGCTTTCTTT. Translation: CASSQDIGRAEAFF.

This rearrangement joins TRBV5-1 to TRBJ2-1, with unresolved D. This CDR3 region has 12 residues. Germline assignment: CDR1 SGHRS and CDR2 YFSETQ. Trimming cost V 0 bases and J 7 bases, with 5 bases left between them. The CDR3 coding sequence is TGCGCCAGCAGCTTGGTAAGGAATGAGCAGTTCTTC. Its protein product is CASSLVRNEQFF.

The chain couples TRBV5-4 to TRBJ1-6, with 9 bases lining up with TRBD1. This CDR3 contains 16 residues. J gave up 0 bases and V 4 bases, and 2 bases lay outside the gene matches. Germline-derived CDR1 and CDR2 are SGHNT and YYREEE (reference sequence). The CDR3 loop reads CASSADRGSYNSPLHF. DNA of the CDR3: TGTGCCAGCAGCGCGGACAGGGGCTCCTATAATTCACCCCTCCACTTT.

The J gene is TRBJ2-5, the V gene TRBV6-1, with 12 bases fitting TRBD1. The CDR3 is made up of 18 amino acids. V lost 5 bases and J lost 4; bases outside the gene matches: 14. Germline lookup yields CDR1 MNHNS and CDR2 SASEGT. CDR3 sequence: CASSQPGTGGAGRETQYF. The CDR3 coding sequence is TGTGCCAGCAGTCAACCCGGGACAGGGGGCGCGGGGAGAGAGACCCAGTACTTC.

J is TRBJ2-7 and V is TRBV5-6; 7 bases match TRBD2. V dropped 4 bases and J dropped 5; count of bases not matched to a gene: 15. The CDR3 is 16 residues long. In germline, CDR1 is SGHDT, CDR2 YYEEEE. This chain's CDR3 is CASSPDPSGGAHEQYF. The DNA for the CDR3 is TGTGCCAGCAGCCCGGATCCTAGCGGAGGGGCCCACGAGCAGTACTTC.

CDR3: CASSPRRANTEAFF. The CDR3 coding sequence is TGTGCCAGCAGCCCCAGACGGGCGAACACTGAAGCTTTCTTT. The V gene is TRBV6-1, the J gene TRBJ1-1; D call uncertain. The germline CDR1 and CDR2 sequences are MNHNS and SASEGT. The CDR3 sequence is 14 residues long. Between the trimmed V and J ends, which lost 6 bases and 1 base, there was a span of 12 bases.